Below are 14 T cell receptor beta chains sequenced from a single sample in a study of PD-L1 blockade in urothelial cancer. Only in-frame clones appear in the TCRdb table, and some are missing; sequencing was by immunoSEQ multiplex PCR. The sample lists approximately 79,000 clones; roughly 87% were seen once. The input for sequencing was PBMCs, taken around atezolizumab (anti-PD-L1) treatment. All receptors derive from a woman aged 70 to 79 with urothelial cancer.

V is TRBV10-3 and J is TRBJ1-2; 8 nucleotides line up with TRBD1. The CDR3 contains 15 residues. V shed 6 bases, J shed 5 bases, and the junction held 11 bases outside the gene matches. Germline lookup yields CDR1 ENHRY and CDR2 SYGVKD. The CDR3 reads CAISRTGILLYGYTF. The CDR3 nucleotides are TGTGCCATCAGCCGGACAGGGATTTTGTTGTATGGCTACACCTTC.

In this sample, this clone turned up a few times. The chain links TRBV28 to TRBJ1-4; 8 bases are a match to TRBD1. This CDR3 has 15 amino acids. Per the germline V gene, CDR1 is MDHEN and CDR2 is SYDVKM. Unmatched junction bases numbered 7, after V lost 3 bases and J lost 7 bases. The CDR3 region is CASSFGGRGLEKLFF. The CDR3 DNA reads TGTGCCAGCAGTTTCGGCGGCAGGGGGCTTGAAAAACTGTTTTTT. Using reference TRBV28 and TRBJ1-4 for the parts outside the CDR3, the full variable domain is DVKVTQSSRYLVKRTGEKVFLECVQDMDHENMFWYRQDPGLGLRLIYFSYDVKMKEKGDIPEGYSVSREKKERFSLILESASTNQTSMYLCASSFGGRGLEKLFFGSGTQLSVL.

The chain combines TRBV30 with TRBJ2-1; 9 bases line up with TRBD2. J was trimmed by 0 bases and V by 2 bases; bases with no gene match: 11. The CDR3 spans 18 residues. Looked up from germline, CDR1 is GTSNPN and CDR2 is SVGIG (reference sequence). This chain's CDR3 is CAWSPAAGGSFSYNEQFF. The CDR3 DNA is TGTGCCTGGAGTCCGGCTGCGGGAGGGTCCTTCTCCTACAATGAGCAGTTCTTC.

The chain recombines TRBV11-1 with TRBJ1-2; TRBD1 aligns across 7 bases. Germline CDR1 SGHAT, CDR2 FQDESV (reference sequence). The CDR3 has 13 amino acids. The trim removed 4 bases at V and 8 bases at J, leaving 7 bases unmatched. The CDR3 protein is CASSSGQTLGYTF. The CDR3 nucleotides read TGTGCCAGCAGCTCGGGACAGACTTTAGGCTACACCTTC.

This clone has only a few counts. The same CDR3 also results from other DNA sequences found in this sample. The chain carries TRBV5-1 and TRBJ2-3; D ambiguous. The CDR3 is 15 amino acids. Trimming pared 0 bases from V and 0 bases from J, leaving 8 bases between. Germline CDR1 reads SGHRS; CDR2 reads YFSETQ. The CDR3 DNA reads TGCGCCAGCAGCTTGGACAGCCCTAGCACAGATACGCAGTATTTT. Residues: CASSLDSPSTDTQYF.

This chain connects TRBV27 to TRBJ2-3; 10 nucleotides match TRBD2. The V gene end was trimmed by 3 bases and the J gene end by 5 bases; junction bases not matched to a gene: 8. Germline V gene sequence: CDR1 MNHEY, CDR2 SMNVEV (reference sequence). CDR3 length: 16 residues. Here the CDR3 DNA reads TGTGCCAGCAGTTTGGGAGCGGGAGGGTTTAAAGATACGCAGTATTTT. Translated: CASSLGAGGFKDTQYF.

The J gene is TRBJ2-1, the V gene TRBV4-1; 7 bases align to TRBD2. CDR1 and CDR2 (germline): MGHRA, YSYEKL. This CDR3 spans 17 amino acids. The junction had 14 bases not matched to a gene; V was cut back by 3 bases and J by 6 bases. This chain's CDR3 is CASSQGRGGSWGNEQFF. The CDR3 nucleotides read TGCGCCAGCAGCCAGGGACGAGGCGGGAGCTGGGGCAATGAGCAGTTCTTC.

This chain links TRBV7-9 with TRBJ1-2, with 10 nucleotides matching TRBD1. The CDR3 is 15 amino acids. Losses at the gene ends were 2 bases for V and 4 bases for J; bases not matched to a gene: 4. Germline V gene sequence: CDR1 SEHNR, CDR2 FQNEAQ (reference sequence). The CDR3 coding sequence is TGTGCCAGCAGCTTAAAGGGGACAGGGGCCTATGGCTACACCTTC. Encoded protein: CASSLKGTGAYGYTF.

The V gene is TRBV7-8, the J gene TRBJ2-4, with D possibly matching TRBD2 (5 bases). This CDR3 has 16 residues. CDR1 SGHVS and CDR2 FQNEAQ come from the germline V gene. The V end lost 1 base, the J end lost 0 bases, and 10 bases lay between the germline ends. CDR3 DNA: TGTGCCAGCAGCTTAGAGCGGATCGGAGCCAAAAACATTCAGTACTTC. Protein product: CASSLERIGAKNIQYF.

This clone has just one count. The chain has TRBV2 and TRBJ1-1; 10 bases fit TRBD1. Germline V gene data show CDR1 as SNHLY and CDR2 as FYNNEI. The CDR3 contains 15 residues. The V segment lost 7 bases and the J segment 4 bases; nucleotides outside the gene matches: 9. CDR3 amino acids: CASILTGGIGTEAFF. CDR3 bases: TGTGCCAGCATCTTGACAGGGGGCATCGGCACTGAAGCTTTCTTT.

This clone was recorded once. This sequence joins TRBV6-1 and TRBJ2-2; the match to TRBD1 covers 7 bases. Unmatched junction bases numbered 5, after V lost 7 bases and J lost 0 bases. Germline loops: CDR1 MNHNS, CDR2 SASEGT. The CDR3 runs to 15 residues. Written as DNA, the CDR3 is TGTGCCAGCAACCTTGACAGGGCGAACACCGGGGAGCTGTTTTTT. It yields the protein CASNLDRANTGELFF.

This chain joins TRBV6-1 and TRBJ2-7; the D gene is possibly TRBD1 (6 bases). Per the germline V gene, CDR1 is MNHNS and CDR2 is SASEGT. Trimming left V 7 bases short and J 1 base short, with 14 bases between. The CDR3 length is 14 residues. The CDR3 reads CASTPGDTSYEQYF. The DNA of the CDR3 is TGTGCCAGCACGCCAGGGGACACGTCCTACGAGCAGTACTTC.

The rearrangement uses TRBV29-1 and TRBJ2-1; a weak D match, TRBD2 (7 bases). With 0 bases removed from V and 4 bases from J, the gap between germline ends came to 22 bases. Germline V lookup: CDR1 SQVTM, CDR2 ANQGSEA. The CDR3 is made up of 18 amino acids. As DNA, the CDR3 is TGCAGCGTTGAAGATGGTTCAGGGGCGGGGGAATATTACAATGAGCAGTTCTTC. Its protein product is CSVEDGSGAGEYYNEQFF.

V gene TRBV18 combines with J gene TRBJ2-7; tentative D call: TRBD1 (5 bases). Germline loops: CDR1 KGHSH, CDR2 LQKENI. Deletions cut 2 bases from V and 2 bases from J, with 13 bases between. The CDR3 sequence is 15 residues long. The CDR3, as DNA: TGTGCCAGCTCACCAGGGGCCGTGGCGACCTACGAGCAGTACTTC. Translating it yields CASSPGAVATYEQYF.